This T cell receptor (beta chain) comes out of a study of spatial heterogeneity in lung cancer. Study observations and caveats: In tumors, expanded intratumoral alpha and beta TCR counts tracked mutation counts.

Many counts were recorded for this clonotype. Its specificity is not known. One entry per CDR3 protein, called by TCRdb with MiXCR from the 5' RACE reads. Among 100,000 to 110,000 distinct CDR3 sequences listed, approximately 4.7% were seen once. Germline loops: CDR1 MDHEN, CDR2 SYDVKM. The length of the CDR3 is 16 residues. V was clipped by 5 bases and J by 2 bases, with 16 bases between them. The time point was: sample taken at primary tumor resection. This material consisted of lung tumor tissue, taken at surgery. This receptor was obtained from a male donor with early-stage non-small cell lung cancer. The chain recombines TRBV28 with TRBJ1-5; a possible D gene is TRBD1 (6 bases). The CDR3 DNA reads TGTGCCAGCAGTACCACAGGGTTGGGACGCAATCAGCCCCAGCATTTT. Protein sequence: CASSTTGLGRNQPQHF.